The 20 T cell receptor beta chains below come from one sample, sequenced in a study of cytomegalovirus exposure and HLA in healthy donors. This PCR relied on a set of 60 Vbeta primers and 13 Jbeta primers. Sequencing was performed with immunoSEQ multiplex PCR; in TCRdb, only in-frame clones are kept and a portion is missing. The sample includes over 85,000 clones, roughly 76% of them seen just once. Material for sequencing was PBMCs. All receptors come from a man in his forties in good health and CMV-seronegative.

This chain links TRBV5-1 with TRBJ1-2; the match to TRBD1 covers 8 bases. CDR3 size: 15 residues. The germline CDR1 and CDR2 sequences are SGHRS and YFSETQ. The ends lost 4 bases at V and 4 bases at J; junction bases unmatched: 9. The DNA for the CDR3 is TGCGCCAGCAGCGGCTTACAGGGGGTAGGCTATGGCTACACCTTC. Residues: CASSGLQGVGYGYTF.

The chain carries TRBV4-1 and TRBJ2-7, with 9 nucleotides matching TRBD1. The CDR3 runs 15 residues. V trimming: 4 bases; J trimming: 4 bases; junction bases outside the gene matches: 8. Germline V gives CDR1 MGHRA, CDR2 YSYEKL. This CDR3 reads CASSRGQGFHYEQYF. CDR3 DNA: TGCGCCAGCAGCCGAGGACAGGGGTTTCATTACGAGCAGTACTTC.

In this sample, this clone turned up many times. The chain couples TRBV2 to TRBJ2-2; TRBD1 agrees at 9 bases. V lost 8 bases, J lost 4 bases, and 5 bases stayed unmatched. Per germline, CDR1 SNHLY and CDR2 FYNNEI. The CDR3 runs 14 residues. The CDR3: CASGQGLGTGELFF. In DNA form, the CDR3 reads TGTGCCAGCGGACAGGGGCTGGGCACCGGGGAGCTGTTTTTT.

This clone showed up just a few times. The rearrangement links TRBV9 to TRBJ1-2; TRBD1 aligns across 7 bases. CDR3 length equals 14 residues. The germline CDR1 and CDR2 sequences are SGDLS and YYNGEE. Trimming at V came to 3 bases and at J to 4 bases, leaving 6 bases not matched to a gene. This CDR3 is CASSEDTGVYGYTF. Written as DNA, the CDR3 is TGTGCCAGCAGCGAAGACACAGGGGTCTATGGCTACACCTTC. Filled out from reference TRBV9 and TRBJ1-2, the complete variable domain reads DSGVTQTPKHLITATGQRVTLRCSPRSGDLSVYWYQQSLDQGLQFLIQYYNGEERAKGNILERFSAQQFPDLHSELNLSSLELGDSALYFCASSEDTGVYGYTFGSGTRLTVV.

V and J are TRBV18 and TRBJ2-2; D perhaps matches TRBD1 (5 bases). This CDR3 has 14 residues. V lost 4 bases and J lost 7, with 13 bases in between. The V gene's germline CDR1 is KGHSH and CDR2 LQKENI. The CDR3 DNA is TGTGCCAGCTCACGGAGCAGGGATATCGGGGAGCTGTTTTTT. This sequence encodes CASSRSRDIGELFF. Looking up the rest from reference TRBV18 and TRBJ2-2 gives the full variable domain: NAGVMQNPRHLVRRRGQEARLRCSPMKGHSHVYWYRQLPEEGLKFMVYLQKENIIDESGMPKERFSAEFPKEGPSILRIQQVVRGDSAAYFCASSRSRDIGELFFGEGSRLTVL.

V and J are TRBV7-9 and TRBJ1-1, with a tentative D call TRBD1 (6 bases). CDR1 is SEHNR, CDR2 FQNEAQ, per germline (reference sequence). The CDR3 contains 13 residues. The V end was cut by 5 bases, the J end by 4 bases, with 11 bases between. The CDR3 DNA follows: TGTGCCAGCAGCCTCGTGGACAGCACTGAAGCTTTCTTT. Protein product: CASSLVDSTEAFF.

The rearrangement uses TRBV28 and TRBJ1-4, with D uncertain. Germline assignment: CDR1 MDHEN and CDR2 SYDVKM. The V and J ends lost 5 bases and 8 bases respectively, with 15 bases between them. CDR3 length equals 14 residues. Here the CDR3 reads CASSPPRESEKLFF. The CDR3, as DNA: TGTGCCAGCAGTCCCCCGAGGGAAAGCGAAAAACTGTTTTTT.

Only a few counts were recorded for this clone. The chain carries TRBV5-6 and TRBJ1-1; TRBD1 aligns across 8 bases. CDR1 is SGHDT and CDR2 is YYEEEE in the germline V gene. J lost 0 bases, V lost 3 bases, and 4 bases had no gene match. The CDR3 is made up of 15 amino acids. DNA of the CDR3: TGTGCCAGCAGCTCGGGGACAGGTTTGAACACTGAAGCTTTCTTT. Its protein product is CASSSGTGLNTEAFF. The full variable domain, with the rest looked up from reference TRBV5-6 and TRBJ1-1, is DAGVTQSPTHLIKTRGQQVTLRCSPKSGHDTVSWYQQALGQGPQFIFQYYEEEERQRGNFPDRFSGHQFPNYSSELNVNALLLGDSALYLCASSSGTGLNTEAFFGQGTRLTVV.

The table lists this clone with a few counts. The chain recombines TRBV4-3 with TRBJ2-7; tentative D call: TRBD2 (7 bases). Germline assignment: CDR1 LGHNA and CDR2 YSLEER. The CDR3 is made up of 16 amino acids. The V end was cut by 1 base, the J end by 4 bases, with 17 bases between. CDR3 in amino acids: CASSQGGRGGGYEQYF. In nucleotides, the CDR3 is TGCGCCAGCAGCCAAGGGGGGCGCGGGGGCGGTTACGAGCAGTACTTC.

This chain joins TRBV2 and TRBJ2-7, with TRBD1 matching 7 bases. This CDR3 is built from 14 residues. The ends lost 6 bases at V and 0 bases at J; junction bases unmatched: 5. Germline assignment: CDR1 SNHLY and CDR2 FYNNEI. DNA of the CDR3: TGTGCCAGCAGGACTGACAGGGCCTCCTACGAGCAGTACTTC. Its protein product is CASRTDRASYEQYF.

V is TRBV5-6 and J is TRBJ1-1; the match to TRBD1 covers 7 bases. V lost 0 bases, J lost 5 bases, and 4 bases stayed unmatched. In germline, CDR1 is SGHDT, CDR2 YYEEEE. This CDR3 has 14 residues. The CDR3 DNA follows: TGTGCCAGCAGCTTGGAGGGGGCATCTACTGAAGCTTTCTTT. This codes for CASSLEGASTEAFF.

The gene calls are TRBV9 and TRBJ2-7; 8 bases match TRBD1. Germline V gene sequence: CDR1 SGDLS, CDR2 YYNGEE. V dropped 4 bases and J dropped 5; count of bases not matched to a gene: 8. The CDR3 is 14 residues long. Here the CDR3 reads CASSTGQVDNEQYF. The CDR3, as DNA: TGTGCCAGCAGCACGGGACAGGTTGATAACGAGCAGTACTTC.

V and J are TRBV6-1 and TRBJ1-2; the D is unclear. The CDR3 is 14 residues long. Trimming removed 7 bases from V and 0 bases from J, with 12 bases in between. CDR1 and CDR2 (germline): MNHNS, SASEGT. CDR3 in amino acids: CASTFRSTNYGYTF. CDR3 bases: TGTGCCAGCACCTTTCGCAGTACTAACTATGGCTACACCTTC.

The chain is built from TRBV28 and TRBJ2-5; 8 bases match TRBD1. The CDR3 has 14 amino acids. Trimming took 4 bases from V and 4 from J; bases not matched to a gene: 5. Germline CDR1 MDHEN, CDR2 SYDVKM. CDR3 sequence reads: CASSWQGAAETQYF. The CDR3 DNA reads as TGTGCCAGCAGTTGGCAGGGGGCGGCAGAGACCCAGTACTTC.

The sample holds many counts of this clone. The sample carries other DNA sequences with the same CDR3. The chain couples TRBV7-2 to TRBJ2-1; D is perhaps TRBD1 (6 bases). The CDR3 has 13 residues. The V gene's germline CDR1 is SGHTA and CDR2 FQGNSA. Trimming pared 3 bases from V and 5 bases from J, leaving 8 bases between. The CDR3 sequence is CASSLGHNNEQFF. The CDR3 coding sequence is TGTGCCAGCAGCTTGGGACACAACAATGAGCAGTTCTTC.

This chain connects TRBV5-1 to TRBJ1-1; 7 positions agree with TRBD1. Germline values: CDR1 SGHRS, CDR2 YFSETQ. Trimming cost V 3 bases and J 1 base; bases outside gene matches: 9. The CDR3 has 16 residues. The CDR3 DNA is TGCGCCAGCAGCTCTATGACAGGGTCTTCGAACACTGAAGCTTTCTTT. This translates into CASSSMTGSSNTEAFF.

The count of this clone is one. Since the CDR3 does not end with the conserved phenylalanine or tryptophan, this likely comes from a read error. This chain connects TRBV2 to TRBJ1-1; D is undetermined. Trimming removed 5 bases at V and 3 bases at J, with 7 bases between. This CDR3 comprises 12 residues. Per the germline V gene, CDR1 is SNHLY and CDR2 is FYNNEI. The CDR3 DNA sequence: TGTGCCAGCAGTTATGGGGACACTGAAGCTTTCGTT. As protein: CASSYGDTEAFV.

The V and J genes are TRBV30 and TRBJ1-4; no clear D. Germline lookup yields CDR1 GTSNPN and CDR2 SVGIG (reference sequence). Trimming took off 0 bases at V and 5 bases at J, with 16 bases between the two ends. CDR3 length equals 16 residues. The CDR3 protein is CAWSVWPKRENEKLFF. The CDR3 DNA reads TGTGCCTGGAGTGTCTGGCCAAAAAGGGAGAATGAAAAACTGTTTTTT.

The chain uses TRBV19 and TRBJ1-4; TRBD1 matches at 7 bases. V lost 4 bases, J lost 6 bases, and 11 bases stayed unmatched. Germline CDR1 is LNHDA and CDR2 is SQIVND (reference sequence). The length of the CDR3 is 16 residues. In DNA, the CDR3 is TGTGCCAGTAGTACCGGACCCAGGGGGATGGATGAAAAACTGTTTTTT. Protein sequence: CASSTGPRGMDEKLFF.

The chain couples TRBV9 to TRBJ2-7; D possibly corresponds to TRBD1 (5 bases). V was pared by 4 bases and J by 3 bases, with 11 bases between. CDR3 length: 13 residues. Germline assignment: CDR1 SGDLS and CDR2 YYNGEE. CDR3 region: CASSPGRYYEQYF. The CDR3 region has the DNA TGTGCCAGCAGCCCAGGGCGCTACTACGAGCAGTACTTC. The full variable domain, its missing parts supplied by reference TRBV9 and TRBJ2-7, is DSGVTQTPKHLITATGQRVTLRCSPRSGDLSVYWYQQSLDQGLQFLIQYYNGEERAKGNILERFSAQQFPDLHSELNLSSLELGDSALYFCASSPGRYYEQYFGPGTRLTVT.